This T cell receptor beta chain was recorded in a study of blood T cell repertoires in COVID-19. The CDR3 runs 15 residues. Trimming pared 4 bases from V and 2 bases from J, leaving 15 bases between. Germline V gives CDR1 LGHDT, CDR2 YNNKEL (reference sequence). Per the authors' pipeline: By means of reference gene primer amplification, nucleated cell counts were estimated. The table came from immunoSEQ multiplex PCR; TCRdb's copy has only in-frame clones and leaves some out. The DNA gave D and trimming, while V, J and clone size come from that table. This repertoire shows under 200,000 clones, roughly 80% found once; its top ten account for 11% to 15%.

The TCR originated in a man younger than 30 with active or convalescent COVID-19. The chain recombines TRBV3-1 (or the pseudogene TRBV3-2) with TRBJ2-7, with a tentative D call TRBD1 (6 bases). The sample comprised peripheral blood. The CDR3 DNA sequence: TGTGCCAGCAGCCCCGAATCCACAGGGACCTACGAGCAGTACTTC. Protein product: CASSPESTGTYEQYF.